This T cell receptor (beta chain) came from a study of T cells in Graves' hyperthyroidism and ophthalmopathy. Amplification of TCR beta CDR3 regions was performed using RNA transcripts as template. The study used the HTBI primer set for a first-round RT-PCR of the TCR CDR3. Each CDR3 protein gets one entry after TCRdb re-called the multiplex PCR reads with MiXCR. The table lists a few hundred thousand distinct CDR3 sequences, 15% to 19% of them singletons, with approximately 7% in the top ten. Comment on this clonotype: The CDR3 does not end in the conserved phenylalanine or tryptophan, so this is likely a read error.

This TCR was sampled from a woman in her twenties or thirties with Graves' hyperthyroidism. The specimen sequenced was blood.

The CDR3 DNA follows: TGTGCCAGCAGCTTAGAGGCGGGGGCACCCAACGAGCAGTACCTC. This translates into CASSLEAGAPNEQYL. V usage is TRBV13 and J usage is TRBJ2-7; weak D call: TRBD2 (7 bases). CDR3 length: 15 residues. Looked up from germline, CDR1 is PRHDT and CDR2 is FYEKMQ (reference sequence). Trimming took off 1 base at V and 5 bases at J, with 15 bases between the two ends.